This T cell receptor beta chain was identified in a study of T-cell memory formation after mild COVID-19. Remarks on this clonotype: Its matching antigen is unknown.

Study results and limitations: Second-wave clones that peaked on day 37 lacked confirmed SARS-CoV-2 specificity. Some SARS-CoV-2-responding clones were already detected in memory before infection.

With 7 bases clipped from V and 1 base from J, the junction kept 3 bases outside the gene matches. The CDR3 extends over 13 amino acids. Germline loops: CDR1 MNHNY, CDR2 SVGAGI (reference sequence). TCRdb called the 5' RACE reads again in MiXCR, with one record for every CDR3 protein. The table includes over 500,000 distinct CDR3 sequences, around 15% detected once. This clonotype was obtained from an adult woman who had mild COVID-19 (a few samples of this study predate the infection). Cell type and time point are not known. The specimen sequenced was PBMCs or a T cell subset sorted from them (not recorded which). The V gene is TRBV6-6, the J gene TRBJ2-5, with TRBD1 matching 7 bases. CDR3 amino acids: CASNRDSQETQYF. The CDR3 region has the DNA TGTGCCAGCAATCGGGACAGCCAAGAGACCCAGTACTTC.